The entry below gives a single T cell receptor beta chain sequence along with its context. Antigen specificity is unknown. The data were produced by immunoSEQ multiplex PCR, yet TCRdb's version contains in-frame clones alone and is incomplete. This sample has under 150,000 clones, with 85% to 90% found just once. This sample is drawn from a study of OX40 agonist ivuxolimab in advanced cancers. The wider study: At 0.01 to 10 mg/kg, ivuxolimab was administered intravenously to patients every 2 weeks. Whole-study findings and limits: There were also nonresponders showing low normalized T-cell clonal expansion. At 0.1 to 3.0 mg/kg, CD4+ and CD8+ blood T cells expanded clonally by week 6.

V was cut by 3 bases and J by 3 bases, with 10 bases left in between. CDR1 and CDR2 (germline): KGHSH, LQKENI. This CDR3 spans 14 amino acids. This specimen was CD4+ or CD8+ T cells sorted from blood, taken in a trial of the OX40 agonist ivuxolimab. J is TRBJ2-3 and V is TRBV18, with a weak D call TRBD1 (6 bases). The TCR sequence derives from an adult with an advanced solid tumor such as melanoma, head and neck, liver or kidney cancer. CDR3 loop: CASSPSQGTDTQYF. CDR3 DNA sequence: TGTGCCAGCTCACCCTCACAGGGAACAGATACGCAGTATTTT.